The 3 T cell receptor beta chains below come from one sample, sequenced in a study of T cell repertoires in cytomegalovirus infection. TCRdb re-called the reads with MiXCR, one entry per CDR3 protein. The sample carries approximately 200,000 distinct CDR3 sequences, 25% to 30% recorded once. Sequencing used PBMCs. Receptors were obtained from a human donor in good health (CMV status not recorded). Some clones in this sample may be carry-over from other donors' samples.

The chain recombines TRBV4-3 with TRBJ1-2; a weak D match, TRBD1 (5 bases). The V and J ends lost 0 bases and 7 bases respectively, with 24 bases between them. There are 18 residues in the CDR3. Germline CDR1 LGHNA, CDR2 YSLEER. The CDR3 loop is CASSQEGQGALSRSGYTF. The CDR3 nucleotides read TGCGCCAGCAGCCAAGAGGGGCAAGGGGCCCTATCGAGGTCTGGCTACACCTTC.

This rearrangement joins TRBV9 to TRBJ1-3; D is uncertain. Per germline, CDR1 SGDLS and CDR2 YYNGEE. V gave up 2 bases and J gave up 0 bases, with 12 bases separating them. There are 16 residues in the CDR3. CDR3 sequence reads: CASSVTDGGSGNTIYF. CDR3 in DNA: TGTGCCAGCAGCGTTACAGACGGCGGCTCTGGAAACACCATATATTTT.

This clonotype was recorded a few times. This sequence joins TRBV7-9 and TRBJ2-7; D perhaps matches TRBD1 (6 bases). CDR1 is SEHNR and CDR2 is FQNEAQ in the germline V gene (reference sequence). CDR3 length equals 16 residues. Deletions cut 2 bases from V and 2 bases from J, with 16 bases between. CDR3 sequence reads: CASSLLRTDSTYEQYF. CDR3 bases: TGTGCCAGCAGCTTACTCCGGACAGACTCAACCTACGAGCAGTACTTC.